Included here is one T cell receptor (beta chain) sequence, with context. Its antigen is not known. Amplification used 60 Vbeta primers and 13 Jbeta primers. This table comes from immunoSEQ multiplex PCR, and its TCRdb copy is limited to in-frame clones, with some not included. Of approximately 73,000 clones listed, 60% to 70% were seen once; the top ten hold around 5%. This sample is drawn from a study of cytomegalovirus exposure and HLA in healthy donors. Study information: Among the approximately 400 genotyped donors, approximately 81% were placed in the Caucasian-associated ancestry cluster.

This CDR3 contains 16 residues. The ends lost 3 bases at V and 5 bases at J; junction bases unmatched: 10. Germline values: CDR1 MGHRA, CDR2 YSYEKL. Study-wide findings and caveats: Later analysis indicated greater clonal expansion among HLA-associated TCR beta chains than among equally common other chains. For cytomegalovirus status, the classifier reportedly gave diagnoses with high specificity and sensitivity.

The J gene is TRBJ1-5, the V gene TRBV4-1; TRBD1 matches at 7 bases. Sequenced input: PBMCs. This clonotype was obtained from a young man in good health and CMV-seropositive. Here the CDR3 reads CASSQQGVRSHQPQHF. The CDR3, as DNA: TGCGCCAGCAGCCAGCAGGGGGTGAGGTCTCATCAGCCCCAGCATTTT.